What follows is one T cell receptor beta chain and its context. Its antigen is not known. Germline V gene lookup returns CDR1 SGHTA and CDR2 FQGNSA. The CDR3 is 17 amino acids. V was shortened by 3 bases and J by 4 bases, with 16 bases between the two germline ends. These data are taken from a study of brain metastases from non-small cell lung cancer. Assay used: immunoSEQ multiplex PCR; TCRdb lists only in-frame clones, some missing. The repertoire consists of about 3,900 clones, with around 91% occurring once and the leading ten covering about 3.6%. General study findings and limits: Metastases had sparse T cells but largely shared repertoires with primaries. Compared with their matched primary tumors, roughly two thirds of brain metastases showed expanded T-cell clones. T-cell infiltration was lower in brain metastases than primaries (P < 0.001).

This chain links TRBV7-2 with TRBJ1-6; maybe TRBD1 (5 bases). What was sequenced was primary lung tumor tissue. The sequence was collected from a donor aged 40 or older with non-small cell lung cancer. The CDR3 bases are TGTGCCAGCAGCTTCCACCCTCAGGGTACTTATAATTCACCCCTCCACTTT. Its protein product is CASSFHPQGTYNSPLHF.